This is a list of T cell receptor beta chains from one sample in a study of early T cells in non-severe SARS-CoV-2 infection. TCRdb recomputed calls from the 5' RACE reads with MiXCR, one row per CDR3 protein. The sample has 63,000 or so distinct CDR3 sequences, 9.5% to 12% seen once. The sequencing used whole blood, collected at baseline. The receptors shown here come from an adult who was a healthcare worker with PCR-confirmed SARS-CoV-2 infection or an uninfected control (not recorded which). Each CDR3 is given with its conserved first and last residue. D genes are given only for firm matches. Only some rows state a clone size, as once, few, many or a class for expanded clones.

.	TRBJ2-2	.	TRBV7-3	TGTGCCAGCAGCACCTGGGAGAACACCGGGGAGCTGTTTTTT	CASSTWENTGELFF
.	TRBJ2-5	few	TRBV7-9	TGTGCCAGCAGCTTAGGTAGAACAGAATTCCAAGAGACCCAGTACTTC	CASSLGRTEFQETQYF
.	TRBJ1-1	few	TRBV6-5	TGTGCCGCCCGATCAGTAATACGAGTAGCTTTCTTT	CAARSVIRVAFF
TRBD2	TRBJ2-7	.	TRBV12-3/TRBV12-4	TGTGCCAGCAGTTTCAGGTCTAGCGGGGCATACGAGCAGTACTTC	CASSFRSSGAYEQYF
.	TRBJ2-5	many	TRBV12-3/TRBV12-4	TGTGCCAGCAGTTTGCTAACAGGACTGGGGTCCCTCCAAGAGACCCAGTACTTC	CASSLLTGLGSLQETQYF
.	TRBJ1-1	.	TRBV20-1	TGCAGTGCTAGAGTCGAGGGGAACACTGAAGCTTTCTTT	CSARVEGNTEAFF
.	TRBJ2-1	many	TRBV6-2/TRBV6-3	TGTGCCAGCAGTTCAACGGTGAATGAGCAGTTCTTC	CASSSTVNEQFF
.	TRBJ2-5	few	TRBV7-9	TGTGCCAGCAGAAGGACAGATCAAGAGACCCAGTACTTC	CASRRTDQETQYF
TRBD2	TRBJ2-1	few	TRBV20-1	TGCAGTGCTACCCGGCGGGAGGGATCATTCTCCTACAATGAGCAGTTCTTC	CSATRREGSFSYNEQFF
TRBD2	TRBJ2-1	many	TRBV5-4	TGTGCCAGCAGACTAGCGGGGGGCAACAATGAGCAGTTCTTC	CASRLAGGNNEQFF
.	TRBJ2-1	.	TRBV10-3	TGTGCCATCAGTAGCAACAATGAGCAGTTCTTC	CAISSNNEQFF
.	TRBJ1-5	many	TRBV5-1	TGCGCCAGCAGCTTGGCCGGGATGAATCAGCCCCAGCATTTT	CASSLAGMNQPQHF
.	TRBJ1-5	many	TRBV6-1	TGTGCCAGCAGTGAAGGTCAAGGCCAGCCCCAGCATTTT	CASSEGQGQPQHF
TRBD1	TRBJ1-4	many	TRBV11-2	TGTGCCAGCAGCTCGGACAGGGAGGCGGAAAAACTGTTTTTT	CASSSDREAEKLFF
.	TRBJ1-2	few	TRBV6-4	TGTGCCAGCAGTGACTCTAGAGGCTACACCTTC	CASSDSRGYTF
.	TRBJ1-1	few	TRBV29-1	TGCAGCGTTGACCGGTCTTACTCTGAAGCTTTCTTT	CSVDRSYSEAFF
.	TRBJ2-1	few	TRBV7-9	TGTGCCAGCCTGGACGTAGTGGGGACTCATCCCGGCTATGAGCAGTTCTTC	CASLDVVGTHPGYEQFF
TRBD2	TRBJ2-7	few	TRBV6-6	TGTGCCAGCAGTCCGACTAGCGGGAAGGTATACGAGCAGTACTTC	CASSPTSGKVYEQYF
TRBD2	TRBJ2-1	many	TRBV5-1	TGCGCCAGCAGCGTGATTAGCGGGATGAATGAGCAGTTCTTC	CASSVISGMNEQFF
.	TRBJ2-7	few	TRBV21-1	TGTGCCAGCAGCCCACCTCGACGCGCAAGGAGCGAGCAGTACTTC	CASSPPRRARSEQYF
.	TRBJ2-2	.	TRBV21-1	TGTGCCAGCAGCAAAGTGTCAGGGGAGCTGTTTTTT	CASSKVSGELFF
TRBD2	TRBJ2-7	many	TRBV23-1	TGCGCCAGCAGTCTAAATCTCCTAGCGGGGACCTACGAGCAGTACTTC	CASSLNLLAGTYEQYF
.	TRBJ2-7	.	TRBV5-4	TGTGCCAGCAGCTTGTCTGGGAGACAGTACGAGCAGTACTTC	CASSLSGRQYEQYF
TRBD2	TRBJ2-3	.	TRBV4-3	TGCGCCAGCAGCCAAGGCCTCGGAGCGGGAGGAGGAGATACGCAGTATTTT	CASSQGLGAGGGDTQYF
.	TRBJ2-7	.	TRBV28	TGTGCCAGCAGCTACGGGGGATCCTACGAGCAGTACTTC	CASSYGGSYEQYF
TRBD1	TRBJ1-1	once	TRBV29-1	TGCAGCGCCAAAGACAGGGGGGGGACTGAAGCTTTCTTT	CSAKDRGGTEAFF
.	TRBJ1-6	.	TRBV5-1	TGCGCCAGCAGCATTACAGGCTCTGATAATTCACCCCTCCACTTT	CASSITGSDNSPLHF
.	TRBJ2-1	few	TRBV12-3/TRBV12-4	TGTGCCAGCAGTTTTGTGCGGGAAGGAGAGCAGTTCTTC	CASSFVREGEQFF
TRBD2	TRBJ2-2	.	TRBV12-3/TRBV12-4	TGTGCCAGCAGCCTGACTAGCGTTAACACCGGGGAGCTGTTTTTT	CASSLTSVNTGELFF
TRBD2	TRBJ2-1	few	TRBV4-2	TGTGCCAGCAGCCAAGATTTGCGACTAGCGGGCAATGAGCAGTTCTTC	CASSQDLRLAGNEQFF
.	TRBJ1-1	.	TRBV29-1	TGCAGCGTTCTGGGTGAGAACACTGAAGCTTTCTTT	CSVLGENTEAFF
.	TRBJ2-1	few	TRBV7-7	TGTGCCAGCAGCTTAGGTCTTGGAGGCCGCTACAATGAGCAGTTCTTC	CASSLGLGGRYNEQFF
.	TRBJ2-1	few	TRBV2	TGTGCCAGCAGCAAACAACAGGGTAATGAGCAGTTCTTC	CASSKQQGNEQFF
TRBD2	TRBJ2-3	.	TRBV12-3/TRBV12-4	TGTGCCAGCAGCCAAGGGCTAGCGGGAGCCCCAGATACGCAGTATTTT	CASSQGLAGAPDTQYF
.	TRBJ2-7	.	TRBV20-1	TGCAGTGCTAGGAGGACAGTTCATCACGAGCAGTACTTC	CSARRTVHHEQYF
.	TRBJ2-3	few	TRBV7-2	TGTGCCAGCAGCTTAGGTATTCAGCGATACACAGATACGCAGTATTTT	CASSLGIQRYTDTQYF
TRBD1	TRBJ1-5	many	TRBV6-1	TGTGCCAGCAGTGAGAACTCCGGGACAGGGCGGTATCAGCCCCAGCATTTT	CASSENSGTGRYQPQHF
.	TRBJ2-3	.	TRBV7-3	TGTGCCAGCAGCTTACTAGGAGCAGATACGCAGTATTTT	CASSLLGADTQYF
.	TRBJ2-1	.	TRBV7-9	TGTGCCTCACCAGGGATTAGGGATGAGCAGTTCTTC	CASPGIRDEQFF
.	TRBJ2-7	.	TRBV13	TGTGCCAGCAGCGCCTCACAGGGCTACGAGCAGTACTTC	CASSASQGYEQYF
.	TRBJ2-5	many	TRBV6-6	TGTGCCAGCAGGCCCGCGGGGCGCCTAACAGAAGAGACCCAGTACTTC	CASRPAGRLTEETQYF
.	TRBJ2-7	few	TRBV11-3	TGTGCCAGCAGCTTAGATGCTCTACCCTCCTACGAGCAGTACTTC	CASSLDALPSYEQYF
.	TRBJ2-7	many	TRBV7-2	TGTGCCAGCAGCTCAGGGGTCTACGAGCAGTACTTC	CASSSGVYEQYF
TRBD2	TRBJ2-5	many	TRBV6-2/TRBV6-3	TGTGCCAGCAGTTACCGGGCTAGCGGAGCCCTCGAGACCCAGTACTTC	CASSYRASGALETQYF
TRBD2	TRBJ2-3	many	TRBV7-7	TGTGCTAGCAGTTTGGGACTAGCGGGGGATACGCAGTATTTT	CASSLGLAGDTQYF
TRBD2	TRBJ2-2	many	TRBV15	TGTGCCACCAGCAGAGATCGGCTAGCGGGGGTAGCCGGGGAGCTGTTTTTT	CATSRDRLAGVAGELFF
.	TRBJ1-2	few	TRBV5-1	TGCGCCAGCAGCTTTACCCCCCGGGCAAAAGACTCTAACTATGGCTACACCTTC	CASSFTPRAKDSNYGYTF
.	TRBJ1-1	.	TRBV10-3	TGTGCCATCAGTGGACGAAACACTGAAGCTTTCTTT	CAISGRNTEAFF
.	TRBJ1-5	many	TRBV12-3/TRBV12-4	TGTGCCAGCACTTACCGGGACACCAATCAGCCCCAGCATTTT	CASTYRDTNQPQHF
.	TRBJ2-5	few	TRBV29-1	TGCAGCCCTAAAACCGGAGAGACCCAGTACTTC	CSPKTGETQYF
.	TRBJ2-1	few	TRBV6-2/TRBV6-3	TGTGCCAGCAGCTGGGGACAATCTTACAATGAGCAGTTCTTC	CASSWGQSYNEQFF
TRBD2	TRBJ2-2	few	TRBV29-1	TGCAGCGTTGAAGAGGTAAAAGAACGAAGACTAGCGGACCCGAACACCGGGGAGCTGTTTTTT	CSVEEVKERRLADPNTGELFF
.	TRBJ1-2	few	TRBV20-1	TGCAGTGCAGGGGAACCCTATGGCTACACCTTC	CSAGEPYGYTF
TRBD2	TRBJ2-5	.	TRBV28	TGTGCCAGCAGTCTACTAGCGGGAGCAGAGACCCAGTACTTC	CASSLLAGAETQYF